Shown below are 32 T cell receptor beta chains from a single sample sequenced in a study of cytomegalovirus exposure and HLA in healthy donors. PCR employed 60 Vbeta and 13 Jbeta primers. Profiled with immunoSEQ multiplex PCR; TCRdb holds only in-frame clones, not every one. Counted here are approximately 170,000 clones, 70% to 90% occurring once; the ten biggest clones make up approximately 2.2%. Sequencing was carried out using PBMCs. The receptors shown here come from a male donor in good health and CMV-seronegative.

This chain joins TRBV6-5 and TRBJ1-3; 9 nucleotides match TRBD1. V was clipped by 0 bases and J by 9 bases; unmatched bases: 9. The CDR3 loop spans 16 amino acids. Germline CDR1 reads MNHEY; CDR2 reads SVGAGI. The CDR3, as DNA: TGTGCCAGCAGTTACTCATCCGGACAGGGGAGGAGCACCATATATTTT. Its protein product is CASSYSSGQGRSTIYF.

The V and J genes are TRBV27 and TRBJ1-1; TRBD1 aligns across 7 bases. CDR1 MNHEY and CDR2 SMNVEV come from the germline V gene (reference sequence). The CDR3 covers 13 residues. The V and J ends lost 9 bases and 4 bases, in that order; junction bases with no gene match: 8. CDR3 region: CASRQGLLTEAFF. Here the CDR3 DNA reads TGTGCCAGTAGACAGGGCCTCCTCACTGAAGCTTTCTTT.

The chain has TRBV29-1 and TRBJ2-7; the match to TRBD2 covers 7 bases. Germline CDR1 reads SQVTM; CDR2 reads ANQGSEA. V was pared by 4 bases and J by 2 bases, with 8 bases of the junction left unmatched. The CDR3 totals 14 residues. The CDR3 nucleotides read TGCAGCGTTGTGAGAGCGGGGAATACCTACGAGCAGTACTTC. Translation: CSVVRAGNTYEQYF.

This clone is a singleton in its sample. This sequence joins TRBV11-1 and TRBJ1-6; unclear D gene. This CDR3 is built from 13 residues. CDR1 is SGHAT, CDR2 FQDESV, per germline (reference sequence). Trimming removed 8 bases at V and 3 bases at J, with 8 bases between. DNA for the CDR3: TGTGCCAGCCGAGGATTCTATAATTCACCCCTCCACTTT. Its translation: CASRGFYNSPLHF.

The CDR3 is CASSVAGGEDEQFF. In nucleotides, the CDR3 is TGTGCCAGCAGCGTAGCGGGGGGTGAGGATGAGCAGTTCTTC. The J gene is TRBJ2-1, the V gene TRBV9; 7 positions match TRBD2. This CDR3 is 14 amino acids long. Losses at the gene ends were 0 bases for V and 8 bases for J; bases not matched to a gene: 5. Germline V gene sequence: CDR1 SGDLS, CDR2 YYNGEE.

V is TRBV28 and J is TRBJ1-4; D unclear. CDR1 and CDR2 from the germline V gene are MDHEN and SYDVKM. The ends were cut back, 3 bases at V and 4 bases at J, with 6 bases in the middle. The CDR3 length is 13 residues. CDR3 sequence (DNA): TGTGCCAGCAGTTTCTTTCGTAATGAAAAACTGTTTTTT. Translation: CASSFFRNEKLFF. Combining the CDR3 with reference TRBV28 and TRBJ1-4 gives the whole variable domain DVKVTQSSRYLVKRTGEKVFLECVQDMDHENMFWYRQDPGLGLRLIYFSYDVKMKEKGDIPEGYSVSREKKERFSLILESASTNQTSMYLCASSFFRNEKLFFGSGTQLSVL.

The CDR3 DNA reads as TGTGCCAGCTTTTCTCTTCGACAGGAGAACTATGGCTACACCTTC. It codes for CASFSLRQENYGYTF. The chain combines TRBV28 with TRBJ1-2; D possibly corresponds to TRBD1 (6 bases). CDR3 size: 15 residues. V was pared by 8 bases and J by 2 bases, with 18 bases between. Germline lookup yields CDR1 MDHEN and CDR2 SYDVKM.

V usage is TRBV6-5 and J usage is TRBJ1-6; a weak D match, TRBD1 (6 bases). Trimming shortened V by 0 bases and J by 14 bases, and 17 bases separated the two germline ends. The CDR3 totals 15 residues. The germline V gene encodes CDR1 MNHEY and CDR2 SVGAGI. The CDR3 nucleotides are TGTGCCAGCAGTTACTCTCCAGTTGGGGGCGCCACCCTCCACTTT. Its protein product is CASSYSPVGGATLHF.

The V call is TRBV4-2, the J call TRBJ2-3, with 8 bases matching TRBD2. Trimming took 4 bases from V and 4 from J; bases not matched to a gene: 19. CDR3 length: 19 residues. From germline, CDR1 is LGHNA and CDR2 YNFKEQ. The CDR3 reads CASSLLTTGGTLRADTQYF. The CDR3 nucleotides are TGTGCCAGCAGCCTTTTAACCACGGGGGGGACCTTGCGGGCAGATACGCAGTATTTT.

This clone was detected only a few times. V and J are TRBV7-3 and TRBJ2-3; 8 nucleotides match TRBD2. Trimming cost V 2 bases and J 5 bases; bases outside gene matches: 6. Germline CDR1 reads SGHTA; CDR2 reads FQGTGA. The CDR3 has 15 residues. The CDR3 DNA reads TGTGCCAGCAGCTTAGGGGCGGGGGGTGTAGATACGCAGTATTTT. It encodes CASSLGAGGVDTQYF.

This clone occurred once. This sequence joins TRBV7-6 and TRBJ2-1, with TRBD2 matching over 7 bases. Germline assignment: CDR1 SGHVS and CDR2 FNYEAQ. The CDR3 extends over 17 amino acids. V was pared by 3 bases and J by 0 bases, with 8 bases of the junction left unmatched. CDR3: CASSFFGAGSSYNEQFF. The DNA of the CDR3 is TGTGCCAGCAGCTTCTTCGGAGCGGGGAGCTCCTACAATGAGCAGTTCTTC.

The chain couples TRBV7-3 to TRBJ2-3, with 12 positions matching TRBD1. CDR3 length: 17 amino acids. Germline CDR1 SGHTA, CDR2 FQGTGA. Losses at the gene ends were 6 bases for V and 5 bases for J; bases not matched to a gene: 12. The CDR3 protein is CASSHGGTGGWGDTQYF. DNA for the CDR3: TGTGCCAGCAGTCACGGGGGGACAGGGGGCTGGGGAGATACGCAGTATTTT.

The chain links TRBV13 to TRBJ1-3; D is undetermined. Germline assignment: CDR1 PRHDT and CDR2 FYEKMQ (reference sequence). The CDR3 sequence is 15 residues long. V gave up 5 bases and J gave up 1 base, with 12 bases separating them. The DNA for the CDR3 is TGTGCCAGCAGCCTGCCAGGTGGTTCTGGAAACACCATATATTTT. It yields the protein CASSLPGGSGNTIYF. Full variable domain (rest looked up from reference TRBV13 and TRBJ1-3): AAGVIQSPRHLIKEKRETATLKCYPIPRHDTVYWYQQGPGQDPQFLISFYEKMQSDKGSIPDRFSAQQFSDYHSELNMSSLELGDSALYFCASSLPGGSGNTIYFGEGSWLTVV.

This chain joins TRBV7-2 and TRBJ1-2; a possible D gene is TRBD1 (5 bases). Trimming cost V 1 base and J 4 bases, with 13 bases left between them. The CDR3 consists of 15 residues. Germline CDR1 reads SGHTA; CDR2 reads FQGNSA. The CDR3 region is CASSLGPGEVYGYTF. The CDR3 coding sequence is TGTGCCAGCAGCTTAGGACCGGGGGAAGTCTATGGCTACACCTTC.

The chain has TRBV29-1 and TRBJ2-3; TRBD2 matches at 12 bases. Trimming at V came to 6 bases and at J to 4 bases, leaving 5 bases not matched to a gene. From germline, CDR1 is SQVTM and CDR2 ANQGSEA. This CDR3 has 14 residues. This chain's CDR3 is CSVPTSGSPDTQYF. Written as DNA, the CDR3 is TGCAGCGTCCCGACTAGCGGGAGCCCAGATACGCAGTATTTT.

The chain carries TRBV5-1 and TRBJ2-2, with 10 bases aligning to TRBD2. The CDR3 runs to 17 residues. With V trimmed by 0 bases and J by 6 bases, 8 bases remained unmatched. The germline gives CDR1 SGHRS, CDR2 YFSETQ. DNA for the CDR3: TGCGCCAGCAGCTTGGAGCTAGCGGGAGATTGGTCCGGGGAGCTGTTTTTT. Amino acids: CASSLELAGDWSGELFF. Together with reference TRBV5-1 and TRBJ2-2, the CDR3 gives the full variable domain: KAGVTQTPRYLIKTRGQQVTLSCSPISGHRSVSWYQQTPGQGLQFLFEYFSETQRNKGNFPGRFSGRQFSNSRSEMNVSTLELGDSALYLCASSLELAGDWSGELFFGEGSRLTVL.

The rearrangement links TRBV29-1 to TRBJ1-1; tentatively, D is TRBD1 (5 bases). Trimming stripped 4 bases from V and 5 bases from J, with 11 bases between. Germline CDR1 is SQVTM and CDR2 is ANQGSEA. This CDR3 spans 12 amino acids. CDR3: CSVAGGYTEAFF. The CDR3 region has the DNA TGCAGCGTTGCCGGGGGTTATACTGAAGCTTTCTTT.

V is TRBV14 and J is TRBJ1-2; no definite D call. The CDR3 is 13 residues long. Germline values: CDR1 SGHDN, CDR2 FVKESK. V gave up 0 bases and J gave up 8 bases, with 10 bases separating them. CDR3 residues: CASSQDISLGYTF. The CDR3 nucleotides are TGTGCCAGCAGCCAAGATATCTCGTTGGGCTACACCTTC.

V usage is TRBV2 and J usage is TRBJ2-2; no clear D. The CDR3 sequence is 11 residues long. Trimming pared 6 bases from V and 4 bases from J, leaving 3 bases between. Germline V gene lookup returns CDR1 SNHLY and CDR2 FYNNEI. The chain's CDR3 is CASRRTGELFF. The CDR3 DNA sequence: TGTGCCAGCAGGCGCACCGGGGAGCTGTTTTTT.

The rearrangement links TRBV6-1 to TRBJ2-7; TRBD1 is a possible D gene (6 bases). The ends were cut back, 4 bases at V and 2 bases at J, with 12 bases in the middle. Germline CDR1 and CDR2: MNHNS and SASEGT. This CDR3 is built from 14 residues. The CDR3 loop is CASSVGQPAYEQYF. DNA for the CDR3: TGTGCCAGCAGTGTCGGACAGCCAGCCTACGAGCAGTACTTC.

This chain links TRBV30 with TRBJ1-2; possible D gene TRBD1, 6 bases. The CDR3 sequence is 15 residues long. Germline assignment: CDR1 GTSNPN and CDR2 SVGIG (reference sequence). V shed 4 bases and J shed 1 base, with 16 bases lying between them. CDR3: CAWTKLRGNNYGYTF. For the CDR3, the DNA is TGTGCCTGGACCAAATTAAGGGGGAATAACTATGGCTACACCTTC. Combining the CDR3 with reference TRBV30 and TRBJ1-2 gives the whole variable domain SQTIHQWPATLVQPVGSPLSLECTVEGTSNPNLYWYRQAAGRGLQLLFYSVGIGQISSEVPQNLSASRPQDRQFILSSKKLLLSDSGFYLCAWTKLRGNNYGYTFGSGTRLTVV.

V gene TRBV2 combines with J gene TRBJ1-1; D is unclear. Trimming left V 4 bases short and J 1 base short, with 13 bases between. The CDR3 has 15 residues. CDR1 and CDR2 (germline): SNHLY, FYNNEI. The DNA of the CDR3 is TGTGCCAGCAGTGCCCTGATAACACAGAACACTGAAGCTTTCTTT. Translated: CASSALITQNTEAFF.

V is TRBV5-6 and J is TRBJ1-2; TRBD1 might be the D (5 bases). This CDR3 has 14 amino acids. Trimming took off 2 bases at V and 2 bases at J, with 10 bases between the two ends. Germline V gives CDR1 SGHDT, CDR2 YYEEEE. The CDR3 here is CASSFFRANYGYTF. CDR3 in DNA: TGTGCCAGCAGCTTTTTCAGGGCAAACTATGGCTACACCTTC.

This clone has only a few counts. At one of its ends the junction is not consistent with the germline gene, which may arise from a read error. This sequence joins TRBV5-4 and TRBJ1-2, with D possibly being TRBD1 (6 bases). Germline V gene data show CDR1 as SGHNT and CDR2 as YYREEE (reference sequence). The length of the CDR3 is 13 residues. The CDR3: CASSLAFQGHRAF. CDR3 DNA: TGTGCCAGCAGCTTGGCTTTTCAGGGGCATAGGGCCTTC.

The chain is built from TRBV7-3 and TRBJ2-3; 7 bases are a match to TRBD2. V shed 5 bases and J 2 bases; nucleotides not matched to a gene: 4. The CDR3 sequence is 14 residues long. CDR1 SGHTA and CDR2 FQGTGA come from the germline V gene. The CDR3 sequence is CASSPSGLTDTQYF. The DNA for the CDR3 is TGTGCCAGCAGCCCTAGCGGCCTCACAGATACGCAGTATTTT.

Comments on this clone: One end of the junction does not line up with germline, which may come from a read error. The CDR3 nucleotides read TGTGCCAGCAGCTCCTTCGGAGGCTACCCCTTC. Its protein product is CASSSFGGYPF. The chain employs TRBV5-4 and TRBJ1-2, with D hard to call. The CDR3 is 11 residues long. Germline values: CDR1 SGHNT, CDR2 YYREEE (reference sequence).

J is TRBJ2-3 and V is TRBV2; 9 bases are shared with TRBD1. V shed 5 bases and J 4 bases; nucleotides not matched to a gene: 10. CDR1 is SNHLY, CDR2 FYNNEI, per germline. The CDR3 is 16 residues long. CDR3 sequence: CASSTNPGQGSDTQYF. The CDR3 DNA reads as TGTGCCAGCAGTACCAATCCGGGACAGGGATCAGATACGCAGTATTTT.

This clone has only a few counts. The chain combines TRBV5-1 with TRBJ1-2; 7 bases map to TRBD1. V was pared by 0 bases and J by 6 bases, with 8 bases of the junction left unmatched. Germline V gene lookup returns CDR1 SGHRS and CDR2 YFSETQ. CDR3 length: 15 amino acids. The CDR3 protein is CASSLDRGLIDGYTF. For the CDR3, the DNA is TGCGCCAGCAGCTTGGACAGGGGCCTAATCGATGGCTACACCTTC.

The chain has TRBV10-3 and TRBJ1-2, with 7 bases lining up with TRBD1. Germline CDR1 reads ENHRY; CDR2 reads SYGVKD. The junction had 5 bases not matched to a gene; V was cut back by 4 bases and J by 0 bases. The CDR3 sequence is 15 residues long. The CDR3 loop reads CAISAATGTNYGYTF. The CDR3 DNA reads TGTGCCATCAGTGCCGCGACAGGGACTAACTATGGCTACACCTTC.

The chain carries TRBV5-1 and TRBJ2-1, with D possibly being TRBD1 (6 bases). Trimming cost V 4 bases and J 6 bases, with 8 bases left between them. The CDR3 consists of 12 residues. Germline V gene data show CDR1 as SGHRS and CDR2 as YFSETQ. The CDR3 nucleotides read TGCGCCAGCAGCCGAGGGGGCAATGAGCAGTTCTTC. Translation gives CASSRGGNEQFF.

The sample holds a few counts of this clone. The rearrangement links TRBV2 to TRBJ2-7, with 7 positions matching TRBD2. The CDR3 has 12 residues. The V gene's germline CDR1 is SNHLY and CDR2 FYNNEI. With 4 bases clipped from V and 4 bases from J, the junction kept 1 base outside the gene matches. The CDR3 DNA follows: TGTGCCAGCAGTGGGGGGGGTTACGAGCAGTACTTC. Protein: CASSGGGYEQYF.

V usage is TRBV19 and J usage is TRBJ2-3, with D maybe TRBD2 (6 bases). V was cut by 5 bases and J by 4 bases, with 13 bases left in between. Germline CDR1 and CDR2: LNHDA and SQIVND (reference sequence). The CDR3 runs to 14 residues. CDR3 region: CASSFGERADTQYF. DNA of the CDR3: TGTGCCAGTAGTTTCGGGGAGCGGGCAGATACGCAGTATTTT. The full variable domain, its missing parts supplied by reference TRBV19 and TRBJ2-3, is DGGITQSPKYLFRKEGQNVTLSCEQNLNHDAMYWYRQDPGQGLRLIYYSQIVNDFQKGDIAEGYSVSREKKESFPLTVTSAQKNPTAFYLCASSFGERADTQYFGPGTRLTVL.